This T cell receptor (beta chain) stems from a study of blood T cell repertoires in COVID-19. Study-level information: T cells, B-cell-depleted T cells, or PBMCs provided the cDNA or gDNA that served as material.

The CDR3 has 15 residues. V was shortened by 4 bases and J by 2 bases, with 14 bases between the two germline ends. Germline V lookup: CDR1 SGDLS, CDR2 YYNGEE. The method was immunoSEQ multiplex PCR; TCRdb's version includes in-frame clones alone and lacks a portion of them. Here the sample spans about 300,000 clones, 89% being singletons. The specimen was peripheral blood. This receptor was taken from a man younger than 30 who had recovered from COVID-19. The rearrangement links TRBV9 to TRBJ2-3, with D possibly matching TRBD2 (6 bases). This CDR3 is CASSPRAGPTDTQYF. DNA of the CDR3: TGTGCCAGCAGCCCGAGGGCGGGGCCCACAGATACGCAGTATTTT. Full variable domain (outside the CDR3, taken from reference TRBV9 and TRBJ2-3): DSGVTQTPKHLITATGQRVTLRCSPRSGDLSVYWYQQSLDQGLQFLIQYYNGEERAKGNILERFSAQQFPDLHSELNLSSLELGDSALYFCASSPRAGPTDTQYFGPGTRLTVL.